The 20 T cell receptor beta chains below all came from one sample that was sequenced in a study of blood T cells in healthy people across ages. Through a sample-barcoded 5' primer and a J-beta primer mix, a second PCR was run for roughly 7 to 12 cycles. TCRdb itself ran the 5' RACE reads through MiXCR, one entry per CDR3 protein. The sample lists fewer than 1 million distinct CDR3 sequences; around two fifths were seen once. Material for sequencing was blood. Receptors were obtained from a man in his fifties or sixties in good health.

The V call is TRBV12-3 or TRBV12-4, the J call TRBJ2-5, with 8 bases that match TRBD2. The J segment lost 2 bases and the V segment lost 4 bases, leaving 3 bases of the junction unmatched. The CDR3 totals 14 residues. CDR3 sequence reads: CASSSLAGQETQYF. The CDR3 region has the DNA TGTGCCAGCAGTTCCTTAGCGGGACAAGAGACCCAGTACTTC.

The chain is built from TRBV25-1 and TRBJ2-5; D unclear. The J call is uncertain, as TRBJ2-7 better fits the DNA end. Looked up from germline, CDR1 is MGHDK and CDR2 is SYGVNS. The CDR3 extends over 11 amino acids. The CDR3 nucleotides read TGTGCCAGCAGTGAATTCGACGAGCAGTACTTC. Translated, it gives CASSEFDEQYF.

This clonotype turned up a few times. The CDR3 nucleotides read TGTGCCAGCAGGAGACGACTGGCAGATACGCAGTATTTT. Its protein is CASRRRLADTQYF. The rearrangement links TRBV5-6 to TRBJ2-3; D call uncertain. From germline, CDR1 is SGHDT and CDR2 YYEEEE. The CDR3 spans 13 residues. The ends were cut back, 5 bases at V and 4 bases at J, with 11 bases in the middle.

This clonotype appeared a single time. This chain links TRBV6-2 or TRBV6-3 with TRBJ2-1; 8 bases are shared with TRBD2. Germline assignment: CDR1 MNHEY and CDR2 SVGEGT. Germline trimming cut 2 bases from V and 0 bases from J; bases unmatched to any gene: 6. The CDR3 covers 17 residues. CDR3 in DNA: TGTGCCAGCAGTTACGGCGCGGGGGGCCACTCCTACAATGAGCAGTTCTTC. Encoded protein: CASSYGAGGHSYNEQFF.

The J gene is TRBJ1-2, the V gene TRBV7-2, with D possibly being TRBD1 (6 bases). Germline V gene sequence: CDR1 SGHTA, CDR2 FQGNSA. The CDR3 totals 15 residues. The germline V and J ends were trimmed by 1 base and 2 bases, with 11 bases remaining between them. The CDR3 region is CASSLGYRANYGYTF. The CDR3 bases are TGTGCCAGCAGCTTAGGTTACAGGGCGAACTATGGCTACACCTTC. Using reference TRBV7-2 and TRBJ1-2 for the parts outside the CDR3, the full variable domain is GAGVSQSPSNKVTEKGKDVELRCDPISGHTALYWYRQSLGQGLEFLIYFQGNSAPDKSGLPSDRFSAERTGGSVSTLTIQRTQQEDSAVYLCASSLGYRANYGYTFGSGTRLTVV.

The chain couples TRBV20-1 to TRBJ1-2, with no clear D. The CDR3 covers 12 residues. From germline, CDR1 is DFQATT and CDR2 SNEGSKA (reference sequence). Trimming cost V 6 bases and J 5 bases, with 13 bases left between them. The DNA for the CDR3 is TGCAGTGCCCCTCGGATTTTTTATGGCTACACCTTC. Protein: CSAPRIFYGYTF.

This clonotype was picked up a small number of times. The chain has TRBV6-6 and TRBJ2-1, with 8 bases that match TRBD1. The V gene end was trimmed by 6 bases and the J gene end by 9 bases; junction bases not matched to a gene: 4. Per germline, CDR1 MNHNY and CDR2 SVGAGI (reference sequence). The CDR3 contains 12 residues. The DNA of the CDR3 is TGTGCCAGCAGCCCAACAGGGGGTGAGCAGTTCTTC. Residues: CASSPTGGEQFF.

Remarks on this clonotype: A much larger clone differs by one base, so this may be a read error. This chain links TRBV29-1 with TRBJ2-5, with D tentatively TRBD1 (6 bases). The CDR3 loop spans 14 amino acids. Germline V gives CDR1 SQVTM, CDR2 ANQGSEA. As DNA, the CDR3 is TGCAGCGCCTCAGGGGCCCGATCACAAGAGATCCAGTACTTC. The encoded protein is CSASGARSQEIQYF.

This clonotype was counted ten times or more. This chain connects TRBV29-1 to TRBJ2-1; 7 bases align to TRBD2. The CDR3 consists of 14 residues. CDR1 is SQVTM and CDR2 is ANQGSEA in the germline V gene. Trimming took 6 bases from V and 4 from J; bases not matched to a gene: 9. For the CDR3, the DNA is TGCAGCGTGACGTCCAGCGGGAAATACAATGAGCAGTTCTTC. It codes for CSVTSSGKYNEQFF.

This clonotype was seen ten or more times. The CDR3 protein is CASSEPGANVLTF. The CDR3 nucleotides read TGTGCCAGCAGTGAACCTGGGGCCAACGTCCTGACTTTC. J is TRBJ2-6 and V is TRBV11-1; D is ambiguous. The V end lost 6 bases, the J end lost 2 bases, and 5 bases lay between the germline ends. The CDR3 contains 13 residues. In germline, CDR1 is SGHAT, CDR2 FQDESV (reference sequence). The full variable domain, rest sourced from reference TRBV11-1 and TRBJ2-6, is EAEVAQSPRYKITEKSQAVAFWCDPISGHATLYWYRQILGQGPELLVQFQDESVVDDSQLPKDRFSAERLKGVDSTLKIQPAELGDSAMYLCASSEPGANVLTFGAGSRLTVL.

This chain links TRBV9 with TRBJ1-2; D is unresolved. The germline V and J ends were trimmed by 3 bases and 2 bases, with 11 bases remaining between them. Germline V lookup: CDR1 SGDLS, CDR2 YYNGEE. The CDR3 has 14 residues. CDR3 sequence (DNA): TGTGCCAGCAGCGCGAACTACCAAAACTATGGCTACACCTTC. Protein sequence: CASSANYQNYGYTF.

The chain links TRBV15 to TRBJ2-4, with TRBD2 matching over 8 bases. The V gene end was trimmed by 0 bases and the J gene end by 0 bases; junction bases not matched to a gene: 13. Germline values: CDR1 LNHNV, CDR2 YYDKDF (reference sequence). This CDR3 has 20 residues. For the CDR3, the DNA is TGTGCCACCAGCAGAGATTACTCAGCGGGGGTCCCTATAGCCAAAAACATTCAGTACTTC. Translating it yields CATSRDYSAGVPIAKNIQYF.

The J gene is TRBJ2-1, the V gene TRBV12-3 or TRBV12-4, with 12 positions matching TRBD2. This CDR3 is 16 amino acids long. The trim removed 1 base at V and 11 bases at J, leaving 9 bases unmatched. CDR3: CASSLGSASGGAQQFF. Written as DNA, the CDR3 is TGTGCCAGCAGTTTAGGGAGCGCTAGCGGGGGGGCACAGCAGTTCTTC.

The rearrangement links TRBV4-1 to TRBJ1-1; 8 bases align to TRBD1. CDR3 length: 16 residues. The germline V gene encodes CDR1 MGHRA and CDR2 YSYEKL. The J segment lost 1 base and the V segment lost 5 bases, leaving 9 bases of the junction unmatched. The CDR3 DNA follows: TGCGCCAGCAGCGCTAACTCAGGGGGCAAGAACACTGAAGCTTTCTTT. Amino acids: CASSANSGGKNTEAFF.

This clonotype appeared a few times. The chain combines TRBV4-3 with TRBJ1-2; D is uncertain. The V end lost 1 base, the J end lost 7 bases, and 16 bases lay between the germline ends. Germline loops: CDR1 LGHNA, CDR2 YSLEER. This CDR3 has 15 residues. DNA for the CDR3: TGCGCCAGCAGCCAAGGGGCAGAAGGAGTTATTGGCTACACCTTC. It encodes CASSQGAEGVIGYTF.

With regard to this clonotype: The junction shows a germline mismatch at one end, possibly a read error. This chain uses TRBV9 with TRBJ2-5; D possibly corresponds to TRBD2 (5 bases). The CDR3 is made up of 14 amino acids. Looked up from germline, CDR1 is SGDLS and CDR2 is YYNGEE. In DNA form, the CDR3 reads TGTGCCAGCAGCCGGCAACCCGGGGAAGAGGCCCAGTACTTC. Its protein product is CASSRQPGEEAQYF.

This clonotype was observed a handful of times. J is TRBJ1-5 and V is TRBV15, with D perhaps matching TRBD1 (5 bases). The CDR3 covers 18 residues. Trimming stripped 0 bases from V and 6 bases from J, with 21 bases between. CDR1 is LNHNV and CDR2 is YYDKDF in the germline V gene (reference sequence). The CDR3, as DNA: TGTGCCACCAGCAGAGATATTATCGCTGACAGTCTTTTTCAGCCCCAGCATTTT. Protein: CATSRDIIADSLFQPQHF.

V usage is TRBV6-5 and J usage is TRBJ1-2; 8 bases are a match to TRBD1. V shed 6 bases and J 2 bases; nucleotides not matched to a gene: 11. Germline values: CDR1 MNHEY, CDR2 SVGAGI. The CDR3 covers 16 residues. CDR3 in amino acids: CASRGTGTGLNYGYTF. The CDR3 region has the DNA TGTGCCAGCAGGGGCACGGGGACAGGCCTCAACTATGGCTACACCTTC.

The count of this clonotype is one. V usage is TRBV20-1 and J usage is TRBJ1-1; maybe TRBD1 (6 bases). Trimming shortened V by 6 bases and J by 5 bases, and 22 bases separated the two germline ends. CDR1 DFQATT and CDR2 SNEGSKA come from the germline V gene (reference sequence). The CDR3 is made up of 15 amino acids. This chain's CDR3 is CSALPFLGGRTEAFF. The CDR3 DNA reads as TGCAGTGCGCTACCTTTTCTGGGGGGGCGGACTGAAGCTTTCTTT.

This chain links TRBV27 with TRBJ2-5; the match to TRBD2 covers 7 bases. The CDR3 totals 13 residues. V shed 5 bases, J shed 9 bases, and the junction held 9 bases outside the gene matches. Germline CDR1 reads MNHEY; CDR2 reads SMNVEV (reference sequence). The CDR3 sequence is CASSVEDGGAQYF. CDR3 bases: TGTGCCAGCAGTGTAGAGGATGGGGGGGCCCAGTACTTC.